Each of the 27 T cell receptor beta chains below was sequenced from the same sample in a study of shared T cell receptors in the human thymus. Sequencing was performed with immunoSEQ multiplex PCR; in TCRdb, only in-frame clones are kept and a portion is missing. Of about 660,000 clones detected, 88% appear once; the ten largest clones hold 0.0095% to 0.013%. These records were also assigned to another study, of human thymus T cells.

The sequenced sample was thymocytes. The receptor set was obtained from a boy in the first two years of life with a congenital heart defect.

This chain joins TRBV7-7 and TRBJ2-3, with 7 bases lining up with TRBD2. V gave up 1 base and J gave up 4 bases; unmatched junction bases: 5. CDR3 size: 15 residues. Germline CDR1 is SSHAT and CDR2 is FNYEAQ (reference sequence). The CDR3 sequence: CASSLVQGGPDTQYF. For the CDR3, the DNA is TGTGCCAGCAGCTTAGTTCAGGGAGGGCCAGATACGCAGTATTTT.

A single count supports this clone. V gene TRBV5-1 combines with J gene TRBJ1-4; D possibly corresponds to TRBD1 (5 bases). The CDR3 length is 16 residues. V was shortened by 4 bases and J by 12 bases, with 25 bases between the two germline ends. The germline gives CDR1 SGHRS, CDR2 YFSETQ. The CDR3 DNA follows: TGCGCCAGCAGCCCCCCCAAGGGGCCTGGGCATGGTGAACTGTTTTTT. This encodes CASSPPKGPGHGELFF.

The CDR3 DNA reads as TGTGCCAGCAGCCCCAGACAGGGGTCCGCAGATACGCAGTATTTT. This codes for CASSPRQGSADTQYF. This sequence joins TRBV6-6 and TRBJ2-3; 8 bases fit TRBD1. Germline CDR1 reads MNHNY; CDR2 reads SVGAGI (reference sequence). J was trimmed by 4 bases and V by 6 bases; bases with no gene match: 9. CDR3 size: 15 residues.

The V gene is TRBV19, the J gene TRBJ2-7, with D perhaps TRBD1 (5 bases). V dropped 0 bases and J dropped 4 bases, with 10 bases sitting between them. This CDR3 spans 14 amino acids. Germline CDR1 is LNHDA and CDR2 is SQIVND (reference sequence). CDR3 amino acids: CASSIDDRLYEQYF. The CDR3 DNA reads TGTGCCAGTAGTATAGACGACAGACTTTACGAGCAGTACTTC. Combining the CDR3 with reference TRBV19 and TRBJ2-7 gives the whole variable domain DGGITQSPKYLFRKEGQNVTLSCEQNLNHDAMYWYRQDPGQGLRLIYYSQIVNDFQKGDIAEGYSVSREKKESFPLTVTSAQKNPTAFYLCASSIDDRLYEQYFGPGTRLTVT.

The chain links TRBV7-9 to TRBJ1-1, with a possible D match to TRBD1 (6 bases). This CDR3 spans 14 amino acids. Germline V CDR1 and CDR2: SEHNR, FQNEAQ (reference sequence). V lost 4 bases, J lost 2 bases, and 11 bases lay in between. In DNA form, the CDR3 reads TGTGCCAGCAGCTCCGGACAGAAAAACACTGAAGCTTTCTTT. As protein: CASSSGQKNTEAFF.

This CDR3 is CATSMWGEGTDTQYF. The CDR3 DNA is TGTGCCACCAGCATGTGGGGGGAGGGCACAGATACGCAGTATTTT. The chain employs TRBV15 and TRBJ2-3; possibly TRBD2 for D (6 bases). In germline, CDR1 is LNHNV, CDR2 YYDKDF (reference sequence). This CDR3 has 15 residues. V was clipped by 4 bases and J by 1 base, with 12 bases between them.

This clone was recorded once. The chain employs TRBV25-1 and TRBJ2-7; 9 bases map to TRBD1. This CDR3 is built from 13 residues. The germline gives CDR1 MGHDK, CDR2 SYGVNS. The DNA for the CDR3 is TGTGCTGGGGGAGGGACAGGGTTCCACGAGCAGTACTTC. This encodes CAGGGTGFHEQYF.

The rearrangement links TRBV7-6 to TRBJ2-6, with 10 bases fitting TRBD2. The CDR3 has 18 amino acids. Germline V lookup: CDR1 SGHVS, CDR2 FNYEAQ. The DNA for the CDR3 is TGTGCAGGTAAGGCTAGCGGGAGTTCCCGCTCTGGGGCCAACGTCCTGACTTTC. This codes for CAGKASGSSRSGANVLTF.

The chain employs TRBV4-1 and TRBJ2-2; TRBD2 matches at 10 bases. Germline-derived CDR1 and CDR2 are MGHRA and YSYEKL. There are 19 residues in the CDR3. V shed 1 base, J shed 2 bases, and the junction held 10 bases outside the gene matches. The CDR3 region has the DNA TGCGCCAGCAGCCAAGGAAGCGTGGCTAGCGGGAGAAACACCGGGGAGCTGTTTTTT. It translates to CASSQGSVASGRNTGELFF.

This clone was detected a few times. The chain joins TRBV11-2 to TRBJ2-3; unclear D gene. Trimming shortened V by 0 bases and J by 4 bases, and 8 bases separated the two germline ends. The CDR3 sequence is 14 residues long. From germline, CDR1 is SGHAT and CDR2 FQNNGV. The CDR3 here is CASSLDSPADTQYF. CDR3 coding DNA: TGTGCCAGCAGCTTAGATTCACCGGCAGATACGCAGTATTTT.

The sample holds a few counts of this clone. The chain recombines TRBV5-1 with TRBJ2-2, with 7 positions matching TRBD2. V was pared by 4 bases and J by 7 bases, with 10 bases of the junction left unmatched. This CDR3 has 15 amino acids. The germline gives CDR1 SGHRS, CDR2 YFSETQ. The CDR3 nucleotides read TGCGCCAGCAGCGCAACCCACGGGGGGTGCGGGGAGCTGTTTTTT. Residues: CASSATHGGCGELFF. The entire variable domain, with the rest obtained from reference TRBV5-1 and TRBJ2-2, is as follows: KAGVTQTPRYLIKTRGQQVTLSCSPISGHRSVSWYQQTPGQGLQFLFEYFSETQRNKGNFPGRFSGRQFSNSRSEMNVSTLELGDSALYLCASSATHGGCGELFFGEGSRLTVL.

V gene TRBV27 combines with J gene TRBJ2-5; 7 bases map to TRBD1. V lost 6 bases, J lost 3 bases, and 7 bases stayed unmatched. Looked up from germline, CDR1 is MNHEY and CDR2 is SMNVEV (reference sequence). The CDR3 runs to 14 residues. CDR3 coding DNA: TGTGCCAGCAGGGATCACAGGGGAAAAGAGACCCAGTACTTC. Residues: CASRDHRGKETQYF.

The rearrangement links TRBV6-6 to TRBJ1-5, with D possibly matching TRBD1 (6 bases). Germline CDR1 and CDR2: MNHNY and SVGAGI (reference sequence). The CDR3 runs 15 residues. V lost 4 bases to trimming and J lost 5 bases, with 15 bases between them. This CDR3 is CASSFSLAGDQPQHF. CDR3 in DNA: TGTGCCAGCAGTTTCTCACTGGCAGGGGATCAGCCCCAGCATTTT.

This chain connects TRBV27 to TRBJ2-7, with 9 nucleotides matching TRBD1. Germline values: CDR1 MNHEY, CDR2 SMNVEV (reference sequence). This CDR3 contains 16 residues. The V segment lost 0 bases and the J segment 1 base; nucleotides outside the gene matches: 4. CDR3 region: CASSLSHGTGSYEQYF. The CDR3 bases are TGTGCCAGCAGTTTATCGCACGGGACAGGGTCCTACGAGCAGTACTTC.

This clone is a singleton in its sample. The chain carries TRBV5-4 and TRBJ1-4; D gene unclear. The V gene lost 0 bases and the J gene lost 0 bases, with 12 bases spanning the gap. The CDR3 length is 17 residues. Looked up from germline, CDR1 is SGHNT and CDR2 is YYREEE (reference sequence). The CDR3 nucleotides read TGTGCCAGCAGCTTGGTTCCACGACGGGCAACTAATGAAAAACTGTTTTTT. Protein sequence: CASSLVPRRATNEKLFF.

The chain carries TRBV6-4 and TRBJ2-7; a possible D gene is TRBD2 (7 bases). V shed 9 bases and J shed 2 bases, with 23 bases lying between them. The germline gives CDR1 MRHNA, CDR2 SNTAGT. This CDR3 spans 16 amino acids. As DNA, the CDR3 is TGTGCCAGGGATTATGTCGATTGGGAGGGGGCCTACGAGCAGTACTTC. Its translation: CARDYVDWEGAYEQYF.

V usage is TRBV19 and J usage is TRBJ2-3, with 10 bases that match TRBD2. The V gene's germline CDR1 is LNHDA and CDR2 SQIVND (reference sequence). The CDR3 is 15 residues long. The V and J ends lost 7 bases and 0 bases, in that order; junction bases with no gene match: 4. CDR3 bases: TGTGCCAGTATCGGGACTAGCGACAGCACAGATACGCAGTATTTT. Translating gives CASIGTSDSTDTQYF.

CDR3 nucleotide sequence: TGTGCTAGTGGCTCACGACAGGGCCCCCATCTCTACGAGCAGTACTTC. Translating it yields CASGSRQGPHLYEQYF. The rearrangement joins TRBV12-5 to TRBJ2-7; 7 positions match TRBD1. CDR3 length: 16 amino acids. V was pared by 6 bases and J by 3 bases, with 14 bases of the junction left unmatched. The germline V gene encodes CDR1 LGHNT and CDR2 FRNRAP.

This clone has more than one count but fewer than ten. The V and J genes are TRBV11-3 and TRBJ2-1; 7 nucleotides agree with TRBD2. Germline V gene lookup returns CDR1 SGHNT and CDR2 YENEEA. The CDR3 runs 19 residues. Losses at the gene ends were 3 bases for V and 1 base for J; bases not matched to a gene: 15. The CDR3 coding sequence is TGTGCCAGCAGCTTGGTATCCCCCCGGGGGGAGGAATCCTACAATGAGCAGTTCTTC. Translated: CASSLVSPRGEESYNEQFF.

CDR3 sequence (DNA): TGTGCCAGCAGCCCCAACCCGGGACTATCCTACGAGCAGTACTTC. It is translated as CASSPNPGLSYEQYF. This rearrangement joins TRBV14 to TRBJ2-7; the match to TRBD2 covers 7 bases. V trimming: 4 bases; J trimming: 1 base; junction bases outside the gene matches: 7. The CDR3 spans 15 residues. Per germline, CDR1 SGHDN and CDR2 FVKESK.

This clone has just one count. V is TRBV19 and J is TRBJ1-5, with D possibly TRBD1 on 6 matching bases. The germline CDR1 and CDR2 sequences are LNHDA and SQIVND (reference sequence). This CDR3 contains 16 residues. Between the trimmed V and J ends, which lost 1 base and 7 bases, there was a span of 17 bases. The CDR3 DNA is TGTGCCAGTAGTATAGGAGGGGGAAACGCAAACCAGCCCCAGCATTTT. Protein: CASSIGGGNANQPQHF.

The rearrangement links TRBV4-1 to TRBJ2-1, with D maybe TRBD2 (7 bases). The CDR3 covers 15 residues. Trimming stripped 4 bases from V and 7 bases from J, with 17 bases between. The germline gives CDR1 MGHRA, CDR2 YSYEKL. The CDR3 DNA reads as TGCGCCAGCAGCCCCAGGGGCGGGAGCGGAAATGAGCAGTTCTTC. Its translation is CASSPRGGSGNEQFF.

This clone is a singleton in its sample. The CDR3 loop is CASSQGRLYEQYF. The DNA for the CDR3 is TGTGCCAGCAGCCAAGGGCGGCTCTACGAGCAGTACTTC. The rearrangement uses TRBV4-2 and TRBJ2-7; D gene unclear. CDR3 length equals 13 residues. The V gene lost 1 base and the J gene lost 3 bases, with 7 bases spanning the gap. CDR1 is LGHNA, CDR2 YNFKEQ, per germline.

This chain joins TRBV6-6 and TRBJ2-3; a possible D gene is TRBD2 (6 bases). CDR1 and CDR2 from the germline V gene are MNHNY and SVGAGI (reference sequence). The V end lost 2 bases, the J end lost 5 bases, and 17 bases lay between the germline ends. CDR3 length equals 16 residues. In DNA form, the CDR3 reads TGTGCCAGCAGTTACCTGTTGGCCCGGGGAGGAGATACGCAGTATTTT. This translates into CASSYLLARGGDTQYF.

This clone was seen a single time. The V gene is TRBV30, the J gene TRBJ2-1; the match to TRBD2 covers 10 bases. The CDR3 loop spans 14 amino acids. V trimming: 2 bases; J trimming: 7 bases; junction bases outside the gene matches: 5. Germline V lookup: CDR1 GTSNPN, CDR2 SVGIG (reference sequence). This CDR3 reads CAWSYSGRGNEQFF. The CDR3, as DNA: TGTGCCTGGAGTTACAGCGGGAGGGGGAATGAGCAGTTCTTC.

The chain is built from TRBV27 and TRBJ2-3; maybe TRBD2 (6 bases). CDR1 is MNHEY and CDR2 is SMNVEV in the germline V gene (reference sequence). The CDR3 contains 16 residues. The ends were cut back, 3 bases at V and 0 bases at J, with 13 bases in the middle. The CDR3: CASSLGRGTSTDTQYF. The DNA for the CDR3 is TGTGCCAGCAGTTTGGGACGGGGGACTAGCACAGATACGCAGTATTTT.

The chain carries TRBV4-3 and TRBJ2-1; 13 positions match TRBD2. The CDR3 has 20 residues. The germline V gene encodes CDR1 LGHNA and CDR2 YSLEER. V lost 1 base to trimming and J lost 4 bases; unmatched junction nucleotides: 13. The CDR3 is CASSQAGGLAGLGLYNEQFF. For the CDR3, the DNA is TGCGCCAGCAGCCAAGCTGGGGGACTAGCGGGATTGGGCCTTTACAATGAGCAGTTCTTC.